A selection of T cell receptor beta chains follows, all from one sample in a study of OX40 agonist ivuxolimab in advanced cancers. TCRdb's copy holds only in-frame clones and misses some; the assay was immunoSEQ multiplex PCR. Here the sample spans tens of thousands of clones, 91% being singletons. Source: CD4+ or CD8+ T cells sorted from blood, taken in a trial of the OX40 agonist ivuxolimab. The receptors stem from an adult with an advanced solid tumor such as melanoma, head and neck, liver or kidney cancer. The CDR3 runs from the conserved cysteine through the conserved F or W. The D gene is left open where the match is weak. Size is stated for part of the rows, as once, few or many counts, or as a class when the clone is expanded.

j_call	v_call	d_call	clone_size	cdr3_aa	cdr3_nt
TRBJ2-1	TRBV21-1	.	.	CASSKVWTSGRYVNEQFF	TGTGCCAGCAGCAAAGTTTGGACTAGCGGGAGGTATGTGAATGAGCAGTTCTTC
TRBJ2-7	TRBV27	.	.	CASSLYHEQYF	TGTGCCAGCAGTTTATACCACGAGCAGTACTTC
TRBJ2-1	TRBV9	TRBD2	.	CASSVGASGPYNEQFF	TGTGCCAGCAGCGTAGGGGCTAGCGGCCCCTACAATGAGCAGTTCTTC
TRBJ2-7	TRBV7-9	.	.	CASSHQEAWYEQYF	TGTGCCAGCAGTCACCAGGAGGCATGGTACGAGCAGTACTTC
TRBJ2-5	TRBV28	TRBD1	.	CASSLEPTGGEETQYF	TGTGCCAGCAGTCTCGAACCGACAGGGGGCGAAGAGACCCAGTACTTC
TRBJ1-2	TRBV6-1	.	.	CASSEAPSNYGYTF	TGTGCCAGCAGTGAAGCCCCTTCCAACTATGGCTACACCTTC
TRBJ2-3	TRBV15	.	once	CATSRGRRDTDTQYF	TGTGCCACCAGCAGGGGCCGCCGGGACACAGATACGCAGTATTTT
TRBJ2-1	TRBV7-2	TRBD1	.	CASSYQGAYEQFF	TGTGCCAGCAGCTACCAGGGGGCCTATGAGCAGTTCTTC
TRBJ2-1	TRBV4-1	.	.	CASSLSDGDSYNEQFF	TGCGCCAGCAGCCTAAGCGACGGAGACTCCTACAATGAGCAGTTCTTC
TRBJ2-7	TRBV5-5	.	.	CASSFTDYEQYF	TGTGCCAGCAGCTTTACAGACTACGAGCAGTACTTC
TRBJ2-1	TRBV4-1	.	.	CASRHERGEQFF	TGCGCCAGCCGTCACGAGCGTGGGGAGCAGTTCTTC
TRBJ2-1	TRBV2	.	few	CASSADSSSYNEQFF	TGTGCCAGCAGTGCGGACTCGAGCTCCTACAATGAGCAGTTCTTC
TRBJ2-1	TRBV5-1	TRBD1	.	CASSWTAQGAGNEQFF	TGCGCCAGCAGCTGGACCGCACAGGGGGCTGGAAATGAGCAGTTCTTC
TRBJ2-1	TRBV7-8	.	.	CASSPSILNNEQFF	TGTGCCAGCAGCCCCAGTATTCTCAACAATGAGCAGTTCTTC
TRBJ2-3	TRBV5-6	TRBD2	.	CASSSPGLAGTDTQYF	TGTGCCAGCAGCTCTCCCGGACTAGCGGGCACAGATACGCAGTATTTT
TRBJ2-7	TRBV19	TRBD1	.	CASSIGQVYEQYF	TGTGCCAGTAGTATTGGACAGGTCTACGAGCAGTACTTC
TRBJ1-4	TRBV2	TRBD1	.	CASSDQPGQGNEKLFF	TGTGCCAGCAGTGACCAACCGGGACAGGGGAATGAAAAACTGTTTTTT
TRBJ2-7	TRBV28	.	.	CASRYVMGPLYEQYF	TGTGCCAGCAGATACGTTATGGGGCCTCTATACGAGCAGTACTTC
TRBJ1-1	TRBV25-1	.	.	CASSEVGGGTEAFF	TGTGCCAGCAGTGAAGTGGGGGGGGGAACTGAAGCTTTCTTT
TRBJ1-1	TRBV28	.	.	CASQLGWTTEAFF	TGTGCCAGCCAACTAGGCTGGACCACTGAAGCTTTCTTT
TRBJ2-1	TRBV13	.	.	CASSWGAFSSSYNEQFF	TGTGCCAGCAGCTGGGGGGCTTTTTCGAGCTCCTACAATGAGCAGTTCTTC
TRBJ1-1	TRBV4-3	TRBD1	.	CASSQDLPLGGRASNTEAFF	TGCGCCAGCAGCCAAGATCTCCCCTTAGGGGGCAGGGCGTCAAACACTGAAGCTTTCTTT
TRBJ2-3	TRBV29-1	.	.	CSVEPLAPDTQYF	TGCAGCGTCGAACCTCTAGCGCCAGATACGCAGTATTTT
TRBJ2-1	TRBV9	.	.	CASSVQPAPYNEQFF	TGTGCCAGCAGCGTACAGCCAGCGCCCTACAATGAGCAGTTCTTC
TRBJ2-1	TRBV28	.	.	CASSLTVSHEQFF	TGTGCCAGCAGTCTCACGGTGAGCCATGAGCAGTTCTTC
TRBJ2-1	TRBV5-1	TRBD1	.	CASSLGQGATNEQFF	TGCGCCAGCAGCTTGGGACAGGGAGCCACTAATGAGCAGTTCTTC
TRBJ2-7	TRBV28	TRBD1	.	CASQDRGGYEQYF	TGTGCCAGCCAAGACAGGGGCGGCTACGAGCAGTACTTC
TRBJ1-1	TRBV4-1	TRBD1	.	CASSNPGQGNTEAFF	TGCGCCAGCAGCAACCCGGGACAGGGGAACACTGAAGCTTTCTTT
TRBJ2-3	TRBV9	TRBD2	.	CASKGGSGTDTQYF	TGTGCCAGCAAAGGCGGGAGTGGGACAGATACGCAGTATTTT
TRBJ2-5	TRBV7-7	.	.	CASSLISDSAETQYF	TGTGCCAGCAGCTTAATTTCAGATTCGGCGGAGACCCAGTACTTC
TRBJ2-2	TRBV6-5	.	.	CASSYTGANTGELFF	TGTGCCAGCAGTTACACGGGAGCGAACACCGGGGAGCTGTTTTTT
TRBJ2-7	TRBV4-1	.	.	CASSHGFDGTYEQYF	TGCGCCAGCAGCCATGGATTCGACGGAACCTACGAGCAGTACTTC
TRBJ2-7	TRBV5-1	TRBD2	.	CASSPSGRDHEQYF	TGCGCCAGCAGCCCGAGCGGGAGGGACCACGAGCAGTACTTC
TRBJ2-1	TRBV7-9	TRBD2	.	CASSLESGGEQFF	TGTGCCAGCAGCTTAGAGAGCGGGGGTGAGCAGTTCTTC
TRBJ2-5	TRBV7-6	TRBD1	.	CAITDRVEINQETQYF	TGTGCCATCACCGACAGGGTGGAAATTAACCAAGAGACCCAGTACTTC
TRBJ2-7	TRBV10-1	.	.	CASSESYRPYEQYF	TGCGCCAGCAGTGAGTCTTATAGACCCTACGAGCAGTACTTC
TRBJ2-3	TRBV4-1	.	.	CASSQGGQYRGDTQYF	TGCGCCAGCAGCCAAGGAGGACAATACAGAGGAGATACGCAGTATTTT
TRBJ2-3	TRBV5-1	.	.	CASSLYEDHTDTQYF	TGCGCCAGCAGCTTGTACGAAGACCACACAGATACGCAGTATTTT
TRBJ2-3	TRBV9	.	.	CASSVGASSTDTQYF	TGTGCCAGCAGCGTAGGTGCGAGTTCTACAGATACGCAGTATTTT
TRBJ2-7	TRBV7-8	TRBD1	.	CASSLPDRGVSEQYF	TGTGCCAGCAGCTTACCCGACAGGGGGGTTTCTGAGCAGTACTTC
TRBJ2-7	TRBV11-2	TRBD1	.	CASRQGTGEQYF	TGTGCCAGCAGACAGGGGACAGGCGAGCAGTACTTC
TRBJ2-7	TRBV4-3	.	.	CASSQGVSGYEQYF	TGCGCCAGCAGCCAAGGCGTAAGCGGCTACGAGCAGTACTTC
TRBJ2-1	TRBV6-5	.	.	CASSYKRGGNEQFF	TGTGCCAGCAGTTACAAACGGGGTGGAAATGAGCAGTTCTTC
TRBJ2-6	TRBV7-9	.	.	CASPGVGSKANVLTF	TGTGCCAGCCCTGGGGTGGGATCAAAGGCCAACGTCCTGACTTTC
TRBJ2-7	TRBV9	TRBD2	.	CASSPSGGVHEQYF	TGTGCCAGCAGCCCCTCGGGGGGGGTCCACGAGCAGTACTTC
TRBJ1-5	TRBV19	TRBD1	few	CAIGPTGGNQPQHF	TGTGCCATCGGCCCAACAGGGGGCAATCAGCCCCAGCATTTT
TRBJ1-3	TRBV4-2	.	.	CASSRDIRASGNTIYF	TGTGCCAGCAGCCGGGATATTCGAGCCTCTGGAAACACCATATATTTT
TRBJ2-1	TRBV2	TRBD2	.	CASSEPRLAGGPSSYNEQFF	TGTGCCAGCAGTGAGCCGAGACTAGCGGGAGGCCCGAGCTCCTACAATGAGCAGTTCTTC
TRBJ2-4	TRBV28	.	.	CASSFQGVGNIQYF	TGTGCCAGCAGTTTCCAGGGCGTAGGAAACATTCAGTACTTC
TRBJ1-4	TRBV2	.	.	CASSESSLTATNEKLFF	TGTGCCAGCAGTGAAAGTAGTCTGACAGCAACTAATGAAAAACTGTTTTTT
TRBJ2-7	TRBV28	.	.	CASGPPAEGYF	TGTGCCAGCGGACCCCCGGCGGAGGGTTACTTC
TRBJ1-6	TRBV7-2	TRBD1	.	CASSAGQGFNSPLHF	TGTGCCAGCAGCGCCGGACAGGGCTTTAATTCACCCCTCCACTTT
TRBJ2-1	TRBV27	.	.	CASSLRSAQPTNEQFF	TGTGCCAGCAGTTTACGGTCAGCGCAGCCAACTAATGAGCAGTTCTTC
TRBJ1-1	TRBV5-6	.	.	CASSLGEGRMNTEAFF	TGTGCCAGCAGCTTGGGAGAGGGCAGAATGAACACTGAAGCTTTCTTT